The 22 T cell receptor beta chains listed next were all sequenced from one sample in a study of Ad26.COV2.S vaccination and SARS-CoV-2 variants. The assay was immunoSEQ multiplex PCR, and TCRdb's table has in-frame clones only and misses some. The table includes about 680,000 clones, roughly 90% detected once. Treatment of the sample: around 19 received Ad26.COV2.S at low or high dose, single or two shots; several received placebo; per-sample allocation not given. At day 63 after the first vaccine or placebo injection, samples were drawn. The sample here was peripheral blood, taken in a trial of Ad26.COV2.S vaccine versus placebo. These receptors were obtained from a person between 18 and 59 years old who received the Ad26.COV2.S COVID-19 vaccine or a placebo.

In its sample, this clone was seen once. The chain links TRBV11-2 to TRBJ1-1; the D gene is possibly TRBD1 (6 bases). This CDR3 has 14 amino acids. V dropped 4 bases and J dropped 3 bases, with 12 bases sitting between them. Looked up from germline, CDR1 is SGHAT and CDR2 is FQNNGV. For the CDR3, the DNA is TGTGCCAGCAGCTCGCAGGGGTCGTACACTGAAGCTTTCTTT. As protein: CASSSQGSYTEAFF. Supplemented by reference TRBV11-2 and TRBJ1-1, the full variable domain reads EAGVAQSPRYKIIEKRQSVAFWCNPISGHATLYWYQQILGQGPKLLIQFQNNGVVDDSQLPKDRFSAERLKGVDSTLKIQPAKLEDSAVYLCASSSQGSYTEAFFGQGTRLTVV.

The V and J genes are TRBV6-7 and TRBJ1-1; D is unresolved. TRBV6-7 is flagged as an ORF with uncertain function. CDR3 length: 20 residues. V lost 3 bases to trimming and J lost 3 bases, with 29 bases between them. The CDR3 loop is CASSYSPGRANPYSDTEAFF. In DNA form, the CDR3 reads TGTGCCAGCAGTTATTCCCCCGGGAGGGCAAACCCGTACTCAGACACTGAAGCTTTCTTT.

The CDR3 is CAYSGTVLEAFF. The DNA of the CDR3 is TGTGCCTACTCGGGGACAGTACTCGAAGCTTTCTTT. V usage is TRBV2 and J usage is TRBJ1-1, with 7 bases lining up with TRBD1. The V segment lost 11 bases and the J segment 8 bases; nucleotides outside the gene matches: 11. The CDR3 sequence is 12 residues long. Germline CDR1 reads SNHLY; CDR2 reads FYNNEI.

The DNA for the CDR3 is TGTGCCAGCAGCTTAGGACAGGGGGGCGGGGAGCTGTTTTTT. It is translated as CASSLGQGGGELFF. The V gene is TRBV7-8, the J gene TRBJ2-2; 9 bases match TRBD1. The germline V gene encodes CDR1 SGHVS and CDR2 FQNEAQ. The J segment lost 7 bases and the V segment lost 1 base, leaving 1 base of the junction unmatched. This CDR3 is 14 amino acids long.

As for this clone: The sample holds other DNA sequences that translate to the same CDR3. CDR3 DNA: TGCAGCGTTGGGGACAGGGGGTCCTACGAGCAGTACTTC. Its translation is CSVGDRGSYEQYF. The rearrangement links TRBV29-1 to TRBJ2-7; 11 positions match TRBD1. Germline CDR1 reads SQVTM; CDR2 reads ANQGSEA. CDR3 length equals 13 residues. The trim removed 4 bases at V and 1 base at J, leaving 0 bases unmatched.

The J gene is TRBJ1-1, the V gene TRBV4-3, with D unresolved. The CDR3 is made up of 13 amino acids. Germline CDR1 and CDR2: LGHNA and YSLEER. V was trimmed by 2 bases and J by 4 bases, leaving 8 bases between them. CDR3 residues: CASSQIGVTEAFF. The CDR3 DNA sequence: TGCGCCAGCAGCCAAATAGGTGTCACTGAAGCTTTCTTT.

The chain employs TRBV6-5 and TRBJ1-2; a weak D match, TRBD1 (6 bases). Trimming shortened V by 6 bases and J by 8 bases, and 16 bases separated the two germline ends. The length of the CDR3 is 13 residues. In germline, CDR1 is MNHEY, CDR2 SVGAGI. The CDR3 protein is CASSPSQGGGYTF. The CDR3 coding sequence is TGTGCCAGCAGCCCCTCACAGGGTGGCGGCTACACCTTC.

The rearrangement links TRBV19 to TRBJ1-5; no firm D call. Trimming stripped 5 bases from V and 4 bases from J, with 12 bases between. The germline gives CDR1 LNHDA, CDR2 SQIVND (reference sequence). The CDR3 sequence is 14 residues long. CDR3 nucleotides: TGTGCCAGTAGTCCCCAGGTAGGGAATCAGCCCCAGCATTTT. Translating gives CASSPQVGNQPQHF.

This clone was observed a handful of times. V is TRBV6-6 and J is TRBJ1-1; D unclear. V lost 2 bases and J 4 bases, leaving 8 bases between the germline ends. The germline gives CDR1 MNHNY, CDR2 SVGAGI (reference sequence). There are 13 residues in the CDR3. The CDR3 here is CASSYVYSTEAFF. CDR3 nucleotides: TGTGCCAGCAGTTACGTGTACAGCACTGAAGCTTTCTTT.

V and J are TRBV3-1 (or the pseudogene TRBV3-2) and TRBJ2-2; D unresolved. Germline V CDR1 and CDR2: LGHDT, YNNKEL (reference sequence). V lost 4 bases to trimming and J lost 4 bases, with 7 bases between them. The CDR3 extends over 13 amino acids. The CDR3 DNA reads TGTGCCAGCAGCCCCCGGACCACCGGGGAGCTGTTTTTT. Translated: CASSPRTTGELFF.

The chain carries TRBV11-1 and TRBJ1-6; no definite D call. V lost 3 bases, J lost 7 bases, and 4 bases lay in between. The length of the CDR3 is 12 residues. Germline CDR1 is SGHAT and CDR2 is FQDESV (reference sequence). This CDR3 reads CASSFPNSPLHF. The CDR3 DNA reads TGTGCCAGCAGCTTTCCGAATTCACCCCTCCACTTT.

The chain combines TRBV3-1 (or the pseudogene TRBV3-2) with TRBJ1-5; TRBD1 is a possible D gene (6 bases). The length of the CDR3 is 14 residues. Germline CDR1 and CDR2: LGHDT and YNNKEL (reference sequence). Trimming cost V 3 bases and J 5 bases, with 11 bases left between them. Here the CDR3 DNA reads TGTGCCAGCAGCCACGGACAGCAGTATCAGCCCCAGCATTTT. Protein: CASSHGQQYQPQHF.

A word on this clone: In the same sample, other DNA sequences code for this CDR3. CDR3 amino acids: CASSPRQGNTGELFF. The DNA for the CDR3 is TGTGCCAGCTCACCACGACAGGGGAACACCGGGGAGCTGTTTTTT. V is TRBV18 and J is TRBJ2-2; 7 nucleotides agree with TRBD1. This CDR3 spans 15 amino acids. Germline CDR1 KGHSH, CDR2 LQKENI. Unmatched junction bases numbered 0, after V lost 1 base and J lost 1 base.

CDR3 sequence: CASSHTVRTSGNTIYF. The CDR3 DNA sequence: TGTGCCAGCAGCCACACGGTCAGGACATCTGGAAACACCATATATTTT. J is TRBJ1-3 and V is TRBV3-1 (or the pseudogene TRBV3-2); weak D call: TRBD1 (5 bases). In germline, CDR1 is LGHDT, CDR2 YNNKEL (reference sequence). The CDR3 sequence is 16 residues long. Trimming removed 3 bases at V and 1 base at J, with 13 bases between.

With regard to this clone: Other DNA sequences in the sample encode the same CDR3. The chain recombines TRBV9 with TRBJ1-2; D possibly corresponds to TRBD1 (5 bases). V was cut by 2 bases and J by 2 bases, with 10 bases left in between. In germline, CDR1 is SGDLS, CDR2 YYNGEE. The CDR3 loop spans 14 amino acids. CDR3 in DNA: TGTGCCAGCAGCGTCTCCGGGGGGAACTATGGCTACACCTTC. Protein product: CASSVSGGNYGYTF. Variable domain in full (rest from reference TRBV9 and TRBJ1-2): DSGVTQTPKHLITATGQRVTLRCSPRSGDLSVYWYQQSLDQGLQFLIQYYNGEERAKGNILERFSAQQFPDLHSELNLSSLELGDSALYFCASSVSGGNYGYTFGSGTRLTVV.

CDR3 sequence reads: CASSAHPYEQYF. The DNA for the CDR3 is TGTGCCAGCAGTGCGCATCCCTACGAGCAGTACTTC. This sequence joins TRBV2 and TRBJ2-7; D gene ambiguous. V was clipped by 4 bases and J by 2 bases, with 6 bases between them. The germline V gene has CDR1 SNHLY and CDR2 FYNNEI. The CDR3 is 12 amino acids.

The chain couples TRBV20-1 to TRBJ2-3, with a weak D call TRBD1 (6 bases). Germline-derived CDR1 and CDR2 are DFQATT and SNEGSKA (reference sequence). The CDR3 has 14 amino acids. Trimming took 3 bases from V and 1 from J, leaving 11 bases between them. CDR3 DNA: TGCAGTGCTAGTCTATCAGGGGGCACAGATACGCAGTATTTT. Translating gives CSASLSGGTDTQYF.

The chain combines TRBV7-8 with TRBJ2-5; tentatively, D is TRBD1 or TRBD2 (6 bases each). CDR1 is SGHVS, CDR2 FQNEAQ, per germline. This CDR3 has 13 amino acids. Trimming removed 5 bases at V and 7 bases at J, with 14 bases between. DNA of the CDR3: TGTGCCAGCAGCCGCGGGGACACCGGGACCCAGTACTTC. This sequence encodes CASSRGDTGTQYF.

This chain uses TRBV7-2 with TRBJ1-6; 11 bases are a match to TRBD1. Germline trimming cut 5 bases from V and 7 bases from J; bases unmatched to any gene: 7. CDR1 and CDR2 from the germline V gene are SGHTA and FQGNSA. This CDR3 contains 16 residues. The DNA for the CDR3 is TGTGCCAGCAGCCCCAAAGGGACAGGGGGAAATTCACCCCTCCACTTT. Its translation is CASSPKGTGGNSPLHF.

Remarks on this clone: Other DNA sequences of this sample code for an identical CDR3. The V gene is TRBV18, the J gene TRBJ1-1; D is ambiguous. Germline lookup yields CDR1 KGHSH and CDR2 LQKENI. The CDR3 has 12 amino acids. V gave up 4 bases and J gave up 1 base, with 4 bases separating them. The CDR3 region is CASSQENTEAFF. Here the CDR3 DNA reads TGTGCCAGCTCACAAGAGAACACTGAAGCTTTCTTT.

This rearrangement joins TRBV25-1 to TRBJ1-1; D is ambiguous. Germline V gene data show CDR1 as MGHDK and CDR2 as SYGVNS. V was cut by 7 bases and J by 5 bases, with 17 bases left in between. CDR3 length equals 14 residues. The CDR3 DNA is TGTGCCAGCATCCCTAGCGGCGGTGTAACTGAAGCTTTCTTT. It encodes CASIPSGGVTEAFF.

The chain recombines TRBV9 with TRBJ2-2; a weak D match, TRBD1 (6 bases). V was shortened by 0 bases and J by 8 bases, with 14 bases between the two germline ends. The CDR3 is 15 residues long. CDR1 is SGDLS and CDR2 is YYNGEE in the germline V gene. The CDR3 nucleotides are TGTGCCAGCAGCGTAGCGGGCAGGGGAGTGGGGGAGCTGTTTTTT. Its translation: CASSVAGRGVGELFF.